The next 25 T cell receptor beta chains were all read from a single sample in a study of cytomegalovirus exposure and HLA in healthy donors. 60 Vbeta and 13 Jbeta primers were used in PCR. Assay used: immunoSEQ multiplex PCR; TCRdb lists only in-frame clones, some missing. The sample comprises 100,000 to 150,000 clones, 55% to 75% of which are singletons, and approximately 3.5% rests with the top ten. The specimen sequenced was PBMCs. The receptor set was obtained from a man aged 25-45 years in good health and CMV-seronegative.

This sequence joins TRBV7-9 and TRBJ2-5; D remains unclear. With the DNA end fitting TRBJ2-7 better, the J assignment may be wrong. This CDR3 contains 15 residues. Germline CDR1 SEHNR, CDR2 FQNEAQ (reference sequence). The CDR3 DNA is TGTGCCAGCAGCTATGGTAGGTCGGATCACTACGAGCAGTACTTC. Encoded protein: CASSYGRSDHYEQYF.

The chain links TRBV28 to TRBJ1-5; the match to TRBD1 covers 8 bases. Germline CDR1 is MDHEN and CDR2 is SYDVKM. There are 18 residues in the CDR3. The V segment lost 5 bases and the J segment 0 bases; nucleotides outside the gene matches: 12. The CDR3 here is CASSHRTGYQYSNQPQHF. CDR3 coding DNA: TGTGCCAGCAGTCACCGGACAGGGTACCAATATAGCAATCAGCCCCAGCATTTT.

J is TRBJ1-2 and V is TRBV29-1; D is ambiguous. V lost 4 bases to trimming and J lost 2 bases, with 11 bases between them. CDR1 is SQVTM, CDR2 ANQGSEA, per germline. The CDR3 length is 13 residues. The DNA of the CDR3 is TGCAGCGTTGCCCAATTCAGGAACTATGGCTACACCTTC. Amino acids: CSVAQFRNYGYTF.

This chain uses TRBV6-5 with TRBJ2-1; 8 nucleotides agree with TRBD1. CDR1 and CDR2 from the germline V gene are MNHEY and SVGAGI. The CDR3 totals 14 residues. Trimming at V came to 5 bases and at J to 2 bases, leaving 2 bases not matched to a gene. The CDR3 is CASSQGAAYNEQFF. In nucleotides, the CDR3 is TGTGCCAGCAGTCAGGGGGCCGCCTACAATGAGCAGTTCTTC.

V gene TRBV18 combines with J gene TRBJ2-3; tentatively, D is TRBD2 (6 bases). The CDR3 is made up of 16 amino acids. Germline CDR1 is KGHSH and CDR2 is LQKENI. The V end lost 4 bases, the J end lost 6 bases, and 20 bases lay between the germline ends. The CDR3 nucleotides are TGTGCCAGCTCACTAGAGTCGGGGGACCGATTGGATACGCAGTATTTT. Translating it yields CASSLESGDRLDTQYF.

V gene TRBV4-1 combines with J gene TRBJ2-7; 9 bases line up with TRBD2. After removal of 1 base from V and 1 base from J, the junction contained 17 bases not matched to a gene. CDR3 length equals 20 residues. The germline gives CDR1 MGHRA, CDR2 YSYEKL. The CDR3 bases are TGCGCCAGCAGCCAAGGGCTAAGGGTGGCGGGGGGGCCGAGGTCCTACGAGCAGTACTTC. Its translation is CASSQGLRVAGGPRSYEQYF.

The CDR3 here is CASSSSSGETQYF. The CDR3 region has the DNA TGTGCCAGTAGCTCCAGTTCGGGAGAGACCCAGTACTTC. The chain employs TRBV19 and TRBJ2-5, with D unresolved. The CDR3 runs to 13 residues. V lost 6 bases and J lost 4, with 12 bases in between. Per the germline V gene, CDR1 is LNHDA and CDR2 is SQIVND (reference sequence).

This sequence joins TRBV2 and TRBJ2-1; weak D call: TRBD1 (8 bases). Per germline, CDR1 SNHLY and CDR2 FYNNEI. The CDR3 is made up of 13 amino acids. V lost 5 bases, J lost 9 bases, and 14 bases lay in between. The CDR3, as DNA: TGTGCCAGCAGTACGGACAGGGAGGGTGAGCAGTTCTTC. Translating gives CASSTDREGEQFF. Looking up the rest from reference TRBV2 and TRBJ2-1 gives the full variable domain: EPEVTQTPSHQVTQMGQEVILRCVPISNHLYFYWYRQILGQKVEFLVSFYNNEISEKSEIFDDQFSVERPDGSNFTLKIRSTKLEDSAMYFCASSTDREGEQFFGPGTRLTVL.

This clone was detected only a few times. The gene calls are TRBV19 and TRBJ1-1, with D possibly matching TRBD1 (6 bases). Per the germline V gene, CDR1 is LNHDA and CDR2 is SQIVND (reference sequence). Trimming shortened V by 3 bases and J by 6 bases, and 20 bases separated the two germline ends. This CDR3 comprises 16 residues. This CDR3 is CASSIAAGAYIAEAFF. As DNA, the CDR3 is TGTGCCAGTAGTATTGCGGCAGGGGCATATATCGCTGAAGCTTTCTTT.

The chain couples TRBV30 to TRBJ2-7; D might be TRBD2 (6 bases). V lost 0 bases and J lost 6, with 9 bases in between. The CDR3 is 12 residues long. The germline CDR1 and CDR2 sequences are GTSNPN and SVGIG (reference sequence). CDR3 in DNA: TGTGCCTGGAGTGTACGGGGGATCGAGCAGTACTTC. This sequence encodes CAWSVRGIEQYF.

V is TRBV5-1 and J is TRBJ2-5; 9 positions match TRBD2. Near its end, the DNA agrees better with TRBJ2-7, so the J call may be wrong. The CDR3 totals 15 residues. Germline values: CDR1 SGHRS, CDR2 YFSETQ. CDR3 coding DNA: TGCGCCAGCAGCACGGACGGGACTAGCCCCTACGAGCAGTACTTC. Residues: CASSTDGTSPYEQYF.

The chain has TRBV5-1 and TRBJ1-2, with 9 nucleotides matching TRBD1. The J segment lost 4 bases and the V segment lost 4 bases, leaving 11 bases of the junction unmatched. Germline V gene sequence: CDR1 SGHRS, CDR2 YFSETQ. The CDR3 contains 16 residues. The CDR3 DNA follows: TGCGCCAGCAGCACGGGGGGGACAGGGCTATTCTATGGCTACACCTTC. Residues: CASSTGGTGLFYGYTF.

In this sample, this clone turned up a few times. The rearrangement uses TRBV27 and TRBJ1-2, with D uncertain. Per the germline V gene, CDR1 is MNHEY and CDR2 is SMNVEV (reference sequence). This CDR3 spans 16 amino acids. V lost 3 bases to trimming and J lost 4 bases, with 18 bases between them. The CDR3 protein is CASSFGGSEPLYGYTF. In DNA, the CDR3 is TGTGCCAGCAGTTTTGGAGGTTCGGAACCCCTCTATGGCTACACCTTC.

This clone was detected a few times. The chain combines TRBV5-4 with TRBJ1-2; the D is unclear. V lost 4 bases, J lost 4 bases, and 14 bases lay in between. Looked up from germline, CDR1 is SGHNT and CDR2 is YYREEE (reference sequence). The CDR3 is 14 residues long. The CDR3 here is CASSLGDISYGYTF. The DNA of the CDR3 is TGTGCCAGCAGCCTGGGAGACATTTCCTATGGCTACACCTTC.

Here the CDR3 DNA reads TGCGCCAGCAGTGAGATCCCCATGACAGGCCTTAAAGTCTACGAGCAGTACTTC. Its protein product is CASSEIPMTGLKVYEQYF. V usage is TRBV10-1 and J usage is TRBJ2-7; maybe TRBD1 (6 bases). Trimming took off 2 bases at V and 3 bases at J, with 23 bases between the two ends. CDR3 size: 18 residues. Germline lookup yields CDR1 WNHNN and CDR2 SYGVQD (reference sequence).

For this clone: One end of the junction varies from germline; a read error may be responsible. Other DNA variants within this sample encode the same CDR3. The V and J genes are TRBV11-2 and TRBJ2-7; 8 nucleotides agree with TRBD1. Germline V CDR1 and CDR2: SGHAT, FQNNGV. The CDR3 consists of 16 residues. The CDR3: CASRTRTGRYSYEQYF. The CDR3 region has the DNA TGCGCCAGCAGGACCCGGACAGGGCGCTACTCCTACGAGCAGTACTTC.

The chain joins TRBV2 to TRBJ2-3; 9 bases are a match to TRBD1. The germline gives CDR1 SNHLY, CDR2 FYNNEI. This CDR3 region has 14 residues. Germline trimming cut 6 bases from V and 4 bases from J; bases unmatched to any gene: 5. This CDR3 is CASRETGGPDTQYF. The CDR3 nucleotides are TGTGCCAGCAGAGAAACAGGGGGCCCAGATACGCAGTATTTT. Combining the CDR3 with reference TRBV2 and TRBJ2-3 gives the whole variable domain EPEVTQTPSHQVTQMGQEVILRCVPISNHLYFYWYRQILGQKVEFLVSFYNNEISEKSEIFDDQFSVERPDGSNFTLKIRSTKLEDSAMYFCASRETGGPDTQYFGPGTRLTVL.

The chain carries TRBV4-1 and TRBJ1-2; 7 bases agree with TRBD1. This CDR3 is built from 16 residues. Germline-derived CDR1 and CDR2 are MGHRA and YSYEKL. V shed 3 bases and J 0 bases; nucleotides not matched to a gene: 7. The CDR3 nucleotides are TGCGCCAGCAGCCACCGGAGGGACAGATCTAACTATGGCTACACCTTC. This translates into CASSHRRDRSNYGYTF.

V and J are TRBV11-2 and TRBJ1-3, with TRBD1 matching 7 bases. This CDR3 is 14 amino acids long. Germline V gene data show CDR1 as SGHAT and CDR2 as FQNNGV. V dropped 3 bases and J dropped 1; count of bases not matched to a gene: 0. The CDR3, as DNA: TGTGCCAGCAGCTTGACAGGGTCTGGAAACACCATATATTTT. It codes for CASSLTGSGNTIYF.

Concerning this clone: Here the CDR3 omits its conserved ending phenylalanine or tryptophan, so a read error is the likely source. This sequence joins TRBV18 and TRBJ1-1, with TRBD1 matching over 10 bases. In germline, CDR1 is KGHSH, CDR2 LQKENI. V lost 2 bases to trimming and J lost 5 bases; unmatched junction nucleotides: 2. The CDR3 extends over 14 amino acids. This CDR3 is CASSPDRGHTEAFL. The DNA for the CDR3 is TGTGCCAGCTCACCAGACAGGGGGCATACTGAAGCTTTCCTT.

V and J are TRBV2 and TRBJ2-5, with D unresolved. The better agreement between TRBJ2-7 and the DNA end casts doubt on the J call. This CDR3 is built from 13 residues. Germline V gene data show CDR1 as SNHLY and CDR2 as FYNNEI. CDR3 sequence reads: CASSEERDYEQYF. CDR3 sequence (DNA): TGTGCCAGCAGTGAAGAACGAGACTACGAGCAGTACTTC.

The genes are TRBV4-1 and TRBJ2-2, with D tentatively TRBD1 (5 bases). There are 15 residues in the CDR3. The germline CDR1 and CDR2 sequences are MGHRA and YSYEKL. V was clipped by 1 base and J by 1 base, with 7 bases between them. CDR3 loop: CASSQVGQNTGELFF. Here the CDR3 DNA reads TGCGCCAGCAGCCAAGTAGGACAGAACACCGGGGAGCTGTTTTTT.

The rearrangement joins TRBV7-9 to TRBJ1-2; TRBD1 agrees at 11 bases. The CDR3 contains 16 residues. CDR1 is SEHNR, CDR2 FQNEAQ, per germline (reference sequence). The V gene end was trimmed by 4 bases and the J gene end by 2 bases; junction bases not matched to a gene: 6. CDR3 residues: CASSSRRTGGNYGYTF. CDR3 sequence (DNA): TGTGCCAGCAGCTCCCGGAGGACAGGGGGCAACTATGGCTACACCTTC.

This clone was observed a handful of times. The V and J genes are TRBV5-1 and TRBJ2-1; tentatively, D is TRBD2 (7 bases). Trimming removed 0 bases from V and 7 bases from J, with 20 bases in between. Germline assignment: CDR1 SGHRS and CDR2 YFSETQ. CDR3 size: 17 residues. CDR3 in amino acids: CASSLGGGGAGLNEQFF. The CDR3, as DNA: TGCGCCAGCAGCTTGGGAGGAGGGGGGGCAGGGTTGAATGAGCAGTTCTTC.

The table lists this clone with a few counts. The CDR3 nucleotides are TGTGCCAGCAGCTTAGGGCAGTACTATGGCTACACCTTC. Protein: CASSLGQYYGYTF. This chain links TRBV7-9 with TRBJ1-2, with D unresolved. Deletions cut 1 base from V and 3 bases from J, with 6 bases between. CDR1 and CDR2 from the germline V gene are SEHNR and FQNEAQ (reference sequence). This CDR3 comprises 13 residues.